The text below deals with one TCR beta chain. This sample is drawn from a study of blood T cell repertoires in COVID-19. On the study more broadly: Sites across the United States, Italy and Spain contributed samples from acute and convalescent COVID-19. T cells, B-cell-depleted T cells, or PBMCs provided the cDNA or gDNA that served as material.

Germline trimming cut 0 bases from V and 10 bases from J; bases unmatched to any gene: 9. The CDR3 length is 14 residues. Germline values: CDR1 SGHRS, CDR2 YFSETQ. Methods used by the authors: For nucleated cells, counts were estimated from reference gene primer amplification. The repertoire was sequenced with immunoSEQ multiplex PCR; TCRdb's copy has only in-frame clones and lacks some. The V and J calls and clone size were taken over from that table, and D and trimming were inferred from the DNA. The table records around 500,000 clones, approximately 85% of them present only once. The gene calls are TRBV5-1 and TRBJ1-1, with 7 bases fitting TRBD1. The receptor comes from a human donor in a cohort sampled during active COVID-19. The sample consisted of peripheral blood. The CDR3 here is CASSLDRGERGAFF. The CDR3 DNA reads as TGCGCCAGCAGCTTGGACAGGGGTGAGCGAGGAGCTTTCTTT.